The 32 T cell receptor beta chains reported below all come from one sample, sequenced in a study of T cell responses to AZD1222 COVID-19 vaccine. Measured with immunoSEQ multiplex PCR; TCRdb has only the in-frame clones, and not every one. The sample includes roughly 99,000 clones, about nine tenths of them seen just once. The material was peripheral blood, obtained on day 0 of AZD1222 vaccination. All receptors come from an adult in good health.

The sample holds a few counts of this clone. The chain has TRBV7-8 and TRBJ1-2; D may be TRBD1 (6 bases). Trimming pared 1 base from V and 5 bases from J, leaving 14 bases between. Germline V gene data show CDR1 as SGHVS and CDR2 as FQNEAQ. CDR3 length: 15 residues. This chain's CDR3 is CASSLGAGAGYGYTF. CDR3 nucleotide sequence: TGTGCCAGCAGCTTAGGGGCAGGGGCTGGGTATGGCTACACCTTC. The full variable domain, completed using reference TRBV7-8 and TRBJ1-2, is GAGVSQSPRYKVAKRGQDVALRCDPISGHVSLFWYQQALGQGPEFLTYFQNEAQLDKSGLPSDRFFAERPEGSVSTLKIQRTQQEDSAVYLCASSLGAGAGYGYTFGSGTRLTVV.

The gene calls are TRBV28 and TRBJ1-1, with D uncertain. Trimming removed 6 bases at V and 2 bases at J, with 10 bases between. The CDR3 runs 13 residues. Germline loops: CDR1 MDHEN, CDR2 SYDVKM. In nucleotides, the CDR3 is TGTGCCAGCAGCGAGGAGTACAACACTGAAGCTTTCTTT. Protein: CASSEEYNTEAFF.

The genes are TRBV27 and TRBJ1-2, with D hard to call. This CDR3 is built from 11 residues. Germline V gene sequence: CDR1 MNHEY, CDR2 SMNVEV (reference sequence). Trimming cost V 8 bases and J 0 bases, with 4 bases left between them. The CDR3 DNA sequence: TGTGCCAGCGGAGCTAACTATGGCTACACCTTC. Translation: CASGANYGYTF.

CDR3 amino acids: CASSFTAYNEQFF. CDR3 sequence (DNA): TGTGCCAGCAGCTTTACAGCTTACAATGAGCAGTTCTTC. The chain joins TRBV11-3 to TRBJ2-1, with D unresolved. Germline lookup yields CDR1 SGHNT and CDR2 YENEEA. V was trimmed by 3 bases and J by 4 bases, leaving 7 bases between them. The CDR3 extends over 13 amino acids.

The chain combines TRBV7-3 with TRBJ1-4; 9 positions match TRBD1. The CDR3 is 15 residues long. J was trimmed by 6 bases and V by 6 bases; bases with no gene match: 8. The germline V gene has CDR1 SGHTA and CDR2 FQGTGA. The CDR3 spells CASSRTGGAYEKLFF. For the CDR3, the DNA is TGTGCCAGCAGTAGAACAGGGGGCGCGTATGAAAAACTGTTTTTT.

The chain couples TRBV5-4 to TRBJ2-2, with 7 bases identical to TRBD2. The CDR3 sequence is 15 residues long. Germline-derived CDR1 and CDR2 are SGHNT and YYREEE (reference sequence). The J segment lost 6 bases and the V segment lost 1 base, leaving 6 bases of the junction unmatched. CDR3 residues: CASSLYGGSAGELFF. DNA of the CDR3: TGTGCCAGCAGCTTGTACGGCGGGAGTGCCGGGGAGCTGTTTTTT.

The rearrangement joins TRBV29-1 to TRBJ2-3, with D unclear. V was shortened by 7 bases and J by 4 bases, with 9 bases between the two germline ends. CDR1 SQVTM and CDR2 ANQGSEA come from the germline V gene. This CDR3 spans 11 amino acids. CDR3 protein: CSGVWADTQYF. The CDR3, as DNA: TGCAGCGGGGTTTGGGCAGATACGCAGTATTTT.

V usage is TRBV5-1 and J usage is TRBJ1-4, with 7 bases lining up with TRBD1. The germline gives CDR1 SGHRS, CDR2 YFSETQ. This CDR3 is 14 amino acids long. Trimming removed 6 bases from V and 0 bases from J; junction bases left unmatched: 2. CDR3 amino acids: CASKQGPTNEKLFF. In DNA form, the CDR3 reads TGCGCCAGCAAACAGGGGCCAACTAATGAAAAACTGTTTTTT.

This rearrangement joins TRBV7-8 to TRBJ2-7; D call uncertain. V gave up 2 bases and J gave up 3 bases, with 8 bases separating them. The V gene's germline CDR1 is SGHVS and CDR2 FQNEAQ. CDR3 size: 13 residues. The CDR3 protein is CASSLRYSYEQYF. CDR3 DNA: TGTGCCAGCAGCTTACGGTATAGCTACGAGCAGTACTTC.

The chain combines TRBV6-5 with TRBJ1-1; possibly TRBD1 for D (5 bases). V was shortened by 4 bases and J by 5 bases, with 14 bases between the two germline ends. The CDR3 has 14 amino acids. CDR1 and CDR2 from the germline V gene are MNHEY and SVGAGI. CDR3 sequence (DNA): TGTGCCAGCAGTTTTTGGGGCGGTGATACTGAAGCTTTCTTT. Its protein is CASSFWGGDTEAFF.

The CDR3 DNA sequence: TGTGCCAGCAGCCGTGACAGGGCTCATGGCTACACCTTC. Its protein product is CASSRDRAHGYTF. The gene calls are TRBV7-3 and TRBJ1-2; 7 nucleotides agree with TRBD1. Per germline, CDR1 SGHTA and CDR2 FQGTGA. The ends lost 5 bases at V and 6 bases at J; junction bases unmatched: 6. The CDR3 is 13 amino acids. The whole variable domain, filled in from reference TRBV7-3 and TRBJ1-2, reads GAGVSQTPSNKVTEKGKYVELRCDPISGHTALYWYRQSLGQGPEFLIYFQGTGAADDSGLPNDRFFAVRPEGSVSTLKIQRTERGDSAVYLCASSRDRAHGYTFGSGTRLTVV.

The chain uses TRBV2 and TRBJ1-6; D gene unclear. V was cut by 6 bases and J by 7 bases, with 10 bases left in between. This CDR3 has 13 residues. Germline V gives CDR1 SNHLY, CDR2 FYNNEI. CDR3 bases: TGTGCCAGCAGCCTAGAACTCAATTCACCCCTCCACTTT. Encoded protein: CASSLELNSPLHF.

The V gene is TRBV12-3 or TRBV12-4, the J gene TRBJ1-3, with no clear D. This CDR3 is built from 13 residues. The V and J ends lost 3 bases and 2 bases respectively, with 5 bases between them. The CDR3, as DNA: TGTGCCAGCAGTTTCGGGGCTGGAAACACCATATATTTT. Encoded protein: CASSFGAGNTIYF.

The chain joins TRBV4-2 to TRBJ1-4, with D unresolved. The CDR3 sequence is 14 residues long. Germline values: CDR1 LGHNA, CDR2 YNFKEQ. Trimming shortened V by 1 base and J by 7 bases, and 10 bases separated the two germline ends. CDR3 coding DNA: TGTGCCAGCAGCCAAGTTTCCCGCGGTGAAAAACTGTTTTTT. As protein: CASSQVSRGEKLFF.

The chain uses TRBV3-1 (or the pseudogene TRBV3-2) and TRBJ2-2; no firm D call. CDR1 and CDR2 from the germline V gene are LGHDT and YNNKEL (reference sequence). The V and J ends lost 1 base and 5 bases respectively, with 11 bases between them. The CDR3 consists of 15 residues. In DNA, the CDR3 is TGTGCCAGCAGCCAAGCTTTGGGGTGGACCGGGGAGCTGTTTTTT. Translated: CASSQALGWTGELFF.

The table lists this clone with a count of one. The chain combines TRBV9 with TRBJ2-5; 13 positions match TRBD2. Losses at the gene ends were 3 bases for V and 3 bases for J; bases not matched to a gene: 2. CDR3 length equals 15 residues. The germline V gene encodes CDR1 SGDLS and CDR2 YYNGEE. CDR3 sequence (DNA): TGTGCCAGCAGCGGGGGACTAGCGGGAAAAGAGACCCAGTACTTC. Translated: CASSGGLAGKETQYF.

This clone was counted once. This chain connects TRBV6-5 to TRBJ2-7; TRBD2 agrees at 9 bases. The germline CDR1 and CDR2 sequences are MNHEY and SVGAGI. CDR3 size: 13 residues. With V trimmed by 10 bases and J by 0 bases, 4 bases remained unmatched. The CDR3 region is CATRLAASYEQYF. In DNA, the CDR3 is TGTGCCACCCGACTAGCGGCCTCCTACGAGCAGTACTTC.

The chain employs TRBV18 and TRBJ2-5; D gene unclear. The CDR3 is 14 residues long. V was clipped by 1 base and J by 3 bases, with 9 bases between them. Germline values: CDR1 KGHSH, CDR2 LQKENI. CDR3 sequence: CASSPLWAEETQYF. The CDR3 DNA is TGTGCCAGCTCACCACTTTGGGCCGAAGAGACCCAGTACTTC.

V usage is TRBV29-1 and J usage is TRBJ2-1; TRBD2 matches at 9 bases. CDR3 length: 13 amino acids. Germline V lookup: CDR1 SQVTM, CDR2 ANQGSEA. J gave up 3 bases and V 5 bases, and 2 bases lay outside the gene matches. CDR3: CSVSSGGYNEQFF. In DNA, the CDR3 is TGCAGCGTTAGTAGCGGGGGCTACAATGAGCAGTTCTTC.

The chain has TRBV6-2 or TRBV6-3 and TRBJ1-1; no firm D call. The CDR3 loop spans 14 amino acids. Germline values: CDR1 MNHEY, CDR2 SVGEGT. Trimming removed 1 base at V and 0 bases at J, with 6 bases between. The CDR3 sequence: CASSYFRMNTEAFF. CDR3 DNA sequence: TGTGCCAGCAGTTACTTCCGTATGAACACTGAAGCTTTCTTT.

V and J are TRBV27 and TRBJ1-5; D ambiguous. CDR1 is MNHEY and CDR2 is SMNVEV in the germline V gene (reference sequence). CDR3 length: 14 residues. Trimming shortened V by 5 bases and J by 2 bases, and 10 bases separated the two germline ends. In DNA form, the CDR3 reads TGTGCCAGCAGTCCACGGATGGGCAATCAGCCCCAGCATTTT. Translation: CASSPRMGNQPQHF.

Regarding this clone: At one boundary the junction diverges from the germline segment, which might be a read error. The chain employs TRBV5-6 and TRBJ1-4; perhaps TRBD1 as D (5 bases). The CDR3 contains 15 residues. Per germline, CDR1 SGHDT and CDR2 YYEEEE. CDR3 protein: CASTLADRANEKLFF. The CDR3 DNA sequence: TGTGCCAGCACCTTGGCCGACAGAGCTAATGAAAAACTGTTTTTT.

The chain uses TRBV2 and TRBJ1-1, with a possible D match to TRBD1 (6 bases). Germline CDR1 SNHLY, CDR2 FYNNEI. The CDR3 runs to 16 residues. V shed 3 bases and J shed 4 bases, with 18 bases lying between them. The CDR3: CASSDGIQGVRTEAFF. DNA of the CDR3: TGTGCCAGCAGTGACGGGATACAGGGAGTACGCACTGAAGCTTTCTTT.

The CDR3 region is CASSLGSGGASDTQYF. CDR3 bases: TGTGCCAGCAGCCTCGGGTCAGGGGGCGCATCAGATACGCAGTATTTT. This chain joins TRBV7-9 and TRBJ2-3, with 8 positions matching TRBD1. Germline V gene data show CDR1 as SEHNR and CDR2 as FQNEAQ (reference sequence). With V trimmed by 5 bases and J by 4 bases, 11 bases remained unmatched. The CDR3 spans 16 residues.

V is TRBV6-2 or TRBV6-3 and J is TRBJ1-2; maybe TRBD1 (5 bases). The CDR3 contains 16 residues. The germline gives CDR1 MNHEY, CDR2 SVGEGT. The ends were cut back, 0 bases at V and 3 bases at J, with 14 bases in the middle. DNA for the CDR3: TGTGCCAGCAGTTACTCATTCGGGCAGGGCTACTATGGCTACACCTTC. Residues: CASSYSFGQGYYGYTF.

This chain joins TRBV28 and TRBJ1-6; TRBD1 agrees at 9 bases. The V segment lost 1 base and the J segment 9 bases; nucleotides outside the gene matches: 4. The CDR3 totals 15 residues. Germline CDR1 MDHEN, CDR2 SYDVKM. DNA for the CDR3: TGTGCCAGCAGTTTATCGGGACAGGGATTTTCACCCCTCCACTTT. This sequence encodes CASSLSGQGFSPLHF. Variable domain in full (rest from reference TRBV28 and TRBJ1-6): DVKVTQSSRYLVKRTGEKVFLECVQDMDHENMFWYRQDPGLGLRLIYFSYDVKMKEKGDIPEGYSVSREKKERFSLILESASTNQTSMYLCASSLSGQGFSPLHFGNGTRLTVT.

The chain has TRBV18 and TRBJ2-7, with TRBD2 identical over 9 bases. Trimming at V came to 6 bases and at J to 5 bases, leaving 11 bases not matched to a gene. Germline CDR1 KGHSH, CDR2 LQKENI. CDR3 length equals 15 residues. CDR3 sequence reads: CASSLKVAGDHEQYF. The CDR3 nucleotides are TGTGCCAGCTCCCTCAAAGTAGCGGGAGACCACGAGCAGTACTTC.

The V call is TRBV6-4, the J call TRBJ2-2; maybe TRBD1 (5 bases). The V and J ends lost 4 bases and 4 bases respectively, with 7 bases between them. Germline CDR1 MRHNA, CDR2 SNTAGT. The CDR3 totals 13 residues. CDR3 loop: CASSGQITGELFF. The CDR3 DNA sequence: TGTGCCAGCAGTGGACAGATCACCGGGGAGCTGTTTTTT.

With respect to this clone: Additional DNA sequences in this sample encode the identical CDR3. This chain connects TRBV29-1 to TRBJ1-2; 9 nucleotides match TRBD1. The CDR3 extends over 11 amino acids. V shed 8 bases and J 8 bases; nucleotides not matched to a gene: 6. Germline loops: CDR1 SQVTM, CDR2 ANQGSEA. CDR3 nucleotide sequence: TGCAGCACATGGACAGGGGAAGGCTACACCTTC. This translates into CSTWTGEGYTF.

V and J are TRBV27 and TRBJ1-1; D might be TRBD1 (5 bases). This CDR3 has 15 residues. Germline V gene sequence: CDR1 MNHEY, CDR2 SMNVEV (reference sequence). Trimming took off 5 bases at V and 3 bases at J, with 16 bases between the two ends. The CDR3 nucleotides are TGTGCCAGCAGTCCGACCCGCCTGGGGGACACTGAAGCTTTCTTT. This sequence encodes CASSPTRLGDTEAFF.

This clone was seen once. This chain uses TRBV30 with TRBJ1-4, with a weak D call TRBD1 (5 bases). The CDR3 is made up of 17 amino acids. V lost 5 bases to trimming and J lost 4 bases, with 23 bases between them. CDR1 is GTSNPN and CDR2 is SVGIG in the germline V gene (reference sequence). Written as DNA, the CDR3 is TGTGCCTGGCGGCCTAAGGGGAACCGGGACCTTAATGAAAAACTGTTTTTT. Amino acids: CAWRPKGNRDLNEKLFF.

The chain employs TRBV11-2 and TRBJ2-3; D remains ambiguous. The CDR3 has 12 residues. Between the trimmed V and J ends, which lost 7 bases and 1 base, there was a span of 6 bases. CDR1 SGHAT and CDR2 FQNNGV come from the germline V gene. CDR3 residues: CASNVGTDTQYF. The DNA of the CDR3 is TGTGCCAGCAACGTGGGCACAGATACGCAGTATTTT.